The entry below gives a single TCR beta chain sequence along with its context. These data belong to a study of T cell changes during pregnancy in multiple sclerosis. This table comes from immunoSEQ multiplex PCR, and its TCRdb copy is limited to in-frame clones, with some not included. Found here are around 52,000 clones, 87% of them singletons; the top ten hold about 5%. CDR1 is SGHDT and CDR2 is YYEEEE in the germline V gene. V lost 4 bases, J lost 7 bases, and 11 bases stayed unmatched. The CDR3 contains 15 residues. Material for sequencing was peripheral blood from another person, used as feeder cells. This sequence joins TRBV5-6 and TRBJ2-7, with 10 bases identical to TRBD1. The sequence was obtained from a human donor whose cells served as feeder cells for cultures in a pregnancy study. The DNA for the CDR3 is TGTGCCAGCAGCCGTCCGGGGACAGGGGCCTGGGAGCAGTACTTC. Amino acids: CASSRPGTGAWEQYF.